The 7 T cell receptor beta chains presented below share a single source sample, sequenced in a study of cytotoxic CD8 clonotypes in ibrutinib-treated CLL. TCRdb's copy holds only in-frame clones and misses some; the assay was immunoSEQ multiplex PCR. The sample yields about 30,000 clones, approximately 57% seen once. This specimen consisted of PBMCs, obtained before ibrutinib treatment. Receptors originate from a human donor with chronic lymphocytic leukemia.

V and J are TRBV2 and TRBJ2-2; no definite D call. The CDR3 sequence is 14 residues long. In germline, CDR1 is SNHLY, CDR2 FYNNEI. Trimming removed 4 bases from V and 5 bases from J, with 11 bases in between. For the CDR3, the DNA is TGTGCCAGCAGTGGTCTCTTTGGGACCGGGGAGCTGTTTTTT. This codes for CASSGLFGTGELFF.

This clone came up once. This chain connects TRBV7-2 to TRBJ2-2, with a possible D match to TRBD2 (6 bases). V was pared by 3 bases and J by 0 bases, with 11 bases between. CDR1 SGHTA and CDR2 FQGNSA come from the germline V gene. The CDR3 is 16 residues long. The CDR3 loop reads CASSFRDSANTGELFF. CDR3 DNA sequence: TGTGCCAGCAGCTTCCGGGACTCGGCGAACACCGGGGAGCTGTTTTTT.

The V gene is TRBV6-1, the J gene TRBJ1-2, with D perhaps TRBD1 (5 bases). There are 13 residues in the CDR3. In germline, CDR1 is MNHNS, CDR2 SASEGT. Trimming shortened V by 8 bases and J by 3 bases, and 13 bases separated the two germline ends. This CDR3 is CASLQENDYGYTF. CDR3 nucleotides: TGTGCCAGCCTACAGGAGAATGACTATGGCTACACCTTC.

This chain uses TRBV7-8 with TRBJ2-1; D possibly corresponds to TRBD2 (6 bases). The CDR3 is made up of 16 amino acids. Germline V lookup: CDR1 SGHVS, CDR2 FQNEAQ. Trimming took off 1 base at V and 4 bases at J, with 14 bases between the two ends. CDR3 sequence (DNA): TGTGCCAGCAGCTTAGTCAGTCGGGAGTGGTACAATGAGCAGTTCTTC. It specifies CASSLVSREWYNEQFF.

This clone has a handful of counts. The chain uses TRBV5-1 and TRBJ2-5, with a possible D match to TRBD2 (7 bases). This CDR3 has 17 amino acids. The germline V gene has CDR1 SGHRS and CDR2 YFSETQ. The V end lost 3 bases, the J end lost 5 bases, and 23 bases lay between the germline ends. The CDR3 bases are TGCGCCAGCAGCTATTTCGGGAGGCAGGGGACGAGGGAGACCCAGTACTTC. This sequence encodes CASSYFGRQGTRETQYF. The variable domain in full, with the rest retrieved from reference TRBV5-1 and TRBJ2-5, is KAGVTQTPRYLIKTRGQQVTLSCSPISGHRSVSWYQQTPGQGLQFLFEYFSETQRNKGNFPGRFSGRQFSNSRSEMNVSTLELGDSALYLCASSYFGRQGTRETQYFGPGTRLLVL.

The DNA for the CDR3 is TGTGCCAGCAGCTTAGGGCGGGGGCACTATGGCTACACCTTC. This gives the protein CASSLGRGHYGYTF. The chain has TRBV7-8 and TRBJ1-2; D perhaps matches TRBD1 (6 bases). The germline CDR1 and CDR2 sequences are SGHVS and FQNEAQ. The V end was cut by 1 base, the J end by 3 bases, with 9 bases between. CDR3 length: 14 residues.

V is TRBV5-1 and J is TRBJ2-7, with a weak D call TRBD1 (5 bases). This CDR3 is built from 12 residues. CDR1 SGHRS and CDR2 YFSETQ come from the germline V gene. Trimming shortened V by 3 bases and J by 6 bases, and 10 bases separated the two germline ends. In nucleotides, the CDR3 is TGCGCCAGCAGCTGGCAGGGTAGCGAGCAGTACTTC. Protein product: CASSWQGSEQYF.